The count of the clone carrying this T cell receptor (beta chain) is one. The data originate from a study of blood T cell repertoires in COVID-19. For the study at large: Spain, Italy and the United States supplied samples that represented acute and convalescent COVID-19. T cells, B-cell-depleted T cells, or PBMCs provided the cDNA or gDNA that served as material.

Per the original methods: The assay estimated nucleated cells by amplifying reference gene primers. Sequenced by immunoSEQ multiplex PCR; TCRdb stores in-frame clones only, minus some. V and J calls and clone size are given by that table; D and trimming were obtained from the DNA. The sample shows roughly 79,000 clones, roughly four fifths of them seen only once. The CDR3 contains 13 residues. CDR1 and CDR2 (germline): MNHNY, SVGAGI (reference sequence). Deletions cut 6 bases from V and 1 base from J, with 9 bases between. Sequencing was done on a sample of peripheral blood. The gene calls are TRBV6-6 and TRBJ1-1, with a tentative D call TRBD1 (6 bases). The sequence was collected from a human donor in a cohort sampled during active COVID-19. The CDR3 region is CASRFRGNTEAFF. DNA of the CDR3: TGTGCCAGCAGATTCAGGGGGAACACTGAAGCTTTCTTT.